This entry concerns a single TCR beta chain. Its antigen is unknown. The entry originates in a study of cytomegalovirus exposure and HLA in healthy donors. Trimming cost V 5 bases and J 0 bases, with 14 bases left between them. The germline V gene encodes CDR1 MDHEN and CDR2 SYDVKM. There are 17 residues in the CDR3. Study-wide results and limits: Analyses of presence and absence presupposed an approximately uniform sequencing depth across donors. Available immune exposure information was restricted to CMV serostatus only.

PCR employed 60 Vbeta and 13 Jbeta primers. Sequencing used immunoSEQ multiplex PCR; TCRdb keeps in-frame clones, though not all of them. The sample lists under 200,000 clones, approximately 81% seen once, with 1% to 1.5% in the top ten. This receptor was obtained from a man aged 50 or older in good health and CMV-seropositive. The chain has TRBV28 and TRBJ1-6; a possible D gene is TRBD1 (6 bases). Material for sequencing was PBMCs. The CDR3 region has the DNA TGTGCCAGCAGTCCGCGGACAGCAAGCTCCTATAATTCACCCCTCCACTTT. It specifies CASSPRTASSYNSPLHF.